These 6 T cell receptor beta chains came from one sample sequenced in a study of T cells after yellow fever vaccination. TCRdb re-derived calls from the 5' RACE reads in MiXCR, one entry per CDR3 protein. The sample has more than 75,000 distinct CDR3 sequences, roughly 9% seen once. Sequenced material: CD8+ T cells not binding an NS4B(214-222) dextramer, sorted from PBMCs, taken around 16 days after the first yellow fever vaccination. These receptors came from a man aged 18 to 29 who received the YFV17D yellow fever vaccine.

The rearrangement links TRBV7-6 to TRBJ2-7; 8 bases are a match to TRBD2. Looked up from germline, CDR1 is SGHVS and CDR2 is FNYEAQ. CDR3 size: 14 residues. Trimming at V came to 8 bases and at J to 2 bases, leaving 8 bases not matched to a gene. The CDR3 DNA follows: TGTGCCAGCTCCCCAGCGGGGGTGCCCTACGAGCAGTACTTC. Encoded protein: CASSPAGVPYEQYF.

This chain connects TRBV7-8 to TRBJ2-1; D is possibly TRBD2 (6 bases). From germline, CDR1 is SGHVS and CDR2 FQNEAQ. The CDR3 runs to 17 residues. V was shortened by 6 bases and J by 3 bases, with 21 bases between the two germline ends. The CDR3 protein is CASRIPPTSGYYNEQFF. The DNA of the CDR3 is TGTGCCAGCAGAATCCCCCCTACGAGCGGGTACTACAATGAGCAGTTCTTC.

The chain links TRBV7-2 to TRBJ2-3; 8 positions match TRBD2. CDR3 size: 17 residues. The V gene's germline CDR1 is SGHTA and CDR2 FQGNSA. V was pared by 5 bases and J by 7 bases, with 17 bases of the junction left unmatched. The DNA of the CDR3 is TGTGCCAGCAGCCTCCCCCTTAGCCGGGGGGGCTGGAATACGCAGTATTTT. Translating gives CASSLPLSRGGWNTQYF.

This clonotype has more than one count but fewer than ten. V usage is TRBV24-1 and J usage is TRBJ2-3; D is undetermined. Germline assignment: CDR1 KGHDR and CDR2 SFDVKD. Trimming removed 0 bases from V and 6 bases from J, with 6 bases in between. CDR3 size: 13 residues. The CDR3 is CATSDLGVDTQYF. The CDR3 DNA follows: TGTGCCACCAGTGATTTGGGGGTGGATACGCAGTATTTT.

This clonotype was picked up a small number of times. The rearrangement joins TRBV6-5 to TRBJ2-4; 7 nucleotides agree with TRBD2. Germline V gene data show CDR1 as MNHEY and CDR2 as SVGAGI. After removal of 0 bases from V and 9 bases from J, the junction contained 8 bases not matched to a gene. There are 15 residues in the CDR3. The CDR3 sequence: CASSYSSPGRGIQYF. In DNA form, the CDR3 reads TGTGCCAGCAGTTACTCGAGCCCGGGGAGGGGCATTCAGTACTTC.

The rearrangement links TRBV4-1 to TRBJ2-7, with TRBD1 identical over 11 bases. Looked up from germline, CDR1 is MGHRA and CDR2 is YSYEKL. This CDR3 spans 14 amino acids. V shed 2 bases and J 7 bases; nucleotides not matched to a gene: 4. The CDR3 loop is CASSQSRDRGEQYF. As DNA, the CDR3 is TGCGCCAGCAGCCAATCCCGGGACAGGGGGGAGCAGTACTTC.